This is a list of T cell receptor beta chains from one sample in a study of T-cell memory formation after mild COVID-19. TCRdb passed the 5' RACE reads through MiXCR, listing each CDR3 protein once. The sample records 300,000 to 400,000 distinct CDR3 sequences, 15% to 20% being singletons. The sample taken for sequencing was PBMCs or a T cell subset sorted from them (not recorded which). The source is a young man who had mild COVID-19 (a few samples of this study predate the infection). Cell type and time point are not known. The CDR3 runs from the conserved cysteine through the conserved F or W.

v_gene	j_gene	CDR3aa
TRBV6-5	TRBJ2-7	CASSPDPGQIIPSYEQYF
TRBV12-3/TRBV12-4	TRBJ2-3	CASSLMASGGRDTQYF
TRBV7-8	TRBJ2-4	CASSPVPGVSKNIQYF
TRBV10-2	TRBJ2-3	CASSESWKRQDTQYF
TRBV5-1	TRBJ1-1	CASSLVPGTVNTEAFF
TRBV6-5	TRBJ2-1	CASGYPYRGRFGNEQFF
TRBV29-1	TRBJ2-7	CSVDRREQYF
TRBV11-2	TRBJ1-2	CASSLRPNYGYTF
TRBV7-9	TRBJ1-1	CASSLEGARTEAFF
TRBV11-2	TRBJ1-6	CASSFSDNSPLHF
TRBV6-4	TRBJ2-3	CASSDGQGADTQYF
TRBV19	TRBJ1-1	CASSIDRGMNTEAFF
TRBV7-9	TRBJ1-1	CASSQMRGTEAFF
TRBV20-1	TRBJ2-5	CSARAGQIQETQYF
TRBV5-5	TRBJ1-5	CASSLQGFGSNQPQHF
TRBV25-1	TRBJ2-5	CAAGTAQETQYF
TRBV4-2	TRBJ2-2	CASSHSPWVSPTGELFF
TRBV4-3	TRBJ1-4	CASSQDRTARGTMFF
TRBV4-1	TRBJ1-5	CASSRDESSNQPQHF